Included here is one TCR beta chain sequence, with context. Its antigen is as yet unknown. The table came from immunoSEQ multiplex PCR; TCRdb's copy has only in-frame clones and leaves some out. Of roughly 380,000 clones listed, more than 75% were seen once; the top ten hold around 3.7%. CDR3 size: 12 residues. Per germline, CDR1 GTSNPN and CDR2 SVGIG (reference sequence). The germline V and J ends were trimmed by 4 bases and 3 bases, with 10 bases remaining between them. This entry comes from a study of Ad26.COV2.S vaccination and SARS-CoV-2 variants. Overall study context: Enrolled in COV1001, the donor was in the Ad26.COV2.S trial arm, which received the vaccine.

Points from the study as a whole: Breadth and depth estimates from TCRs may understate total T cell responses.

Treatment indicated: roughly 18 received Ad26.COV2.S at low or high dose, single or two shots; about 5 received placebo; per-sample allocation not given. The samples date from day 63 after the first vaccine or placebo injection. In Boston, the donor was an adult between 18-55 years of age. The source material was peripheral blood, sampled in a trial of Ad26.COV2.S vaccine versus placebo. The clonotype originates from a person aged 18-65 years who received the Ad26.COV2.S COVID-19 vaccine or a placebo. The rearrangement links TRBV30 to TRBJ2-7; weak D call: TRBD1 (6 bases). The CDR3 here is CAWIKDSYEQYF. CDR3 DNA: TGTGCCTGGATCAAGGACAGCTACGAGCAGTACTTC.